These 23 T cell receptor beta chains were sequenced from one sample in a study of T cell responses to AZD1222 COVID-19 vaccine. The method was immunoSEQ multiplex PCR; TCRdb's version includes in-frame clones alone and lacks a portion of them. Here the sample spans 75,000 to 100,000 clones, around 86% being singletons. The sequences come from peripheral blood, collected on day 0 of AZD1222 vaccination. The receptor set was obtained from an adult in good health.

The genes are TRBV3-1 (or the pseudogene TRBV3-2) and TRBJ1-5; D not resolved. Trimming took off 0 bases at V and 5 bases at J, with 5 bases between the two ends. The germline gives CDR1 LGHDT, CDR2 YNNKEL (reference sequence). The CDR3 is made up of 13 amino acids. For the CDR3, the DNA is TGTGCCAGCAGCCAAGATGGGGATCAGCCCCAGCATTTT. Translated, it gives CASSQDGDQPQHF.

The chain uses TRBV5-8 and TRBJ2-1, with 11 bases lining up with TRBD2. Germline lookup yields CDR1 SGHTS and CDR2 YDEGEE. The ends lost 2 bases at V and 4 bases at J; junction bases unmatched: 8. The CDR3 covers 17 residues. This chain's CDR3 is CASSFRGLAGLYNEQFF. The CDR3 coding sequence is TGTGCCAGCAGCTTCCGTGGACTAGCGGGCCTTTACAATGAGCAGTTCTTC.

The chain links TRBV7-8 to TRBJ1-5; 9 bases are shared with TRBD1. The CDR3 totals 16 residues. Trimming removed 1 base from V and 6 bases from J; junction bases left unmatched: 7. Germline V gene lookup returns CDR1 SGHVS and CDR2 FQNEAQ. The CDR3 is CASSLDRTGAGQPQHF. CDR3 DNA sequence: TGTGCCAGCAGCTTAGACAGGACAGGGGCTGGTCAGCCCCAGCATTTT.

V usage is TRBV6-5 and J usage is TRBJ1-1; D is perhaps TRBD1 (6 bases). CDR1 is MNHEY, CDR2 SVGAGI, per germline. Trimming shortened V by 5 bases and J by 0 bases, and 10 bases separated the two germline ends. This CDR3 is built from 14 residues. CDR3 loop: CASSTTGLNTEAFF. The DNA for the CDR3 is TGTGCCAGCAGTACTACAGGGTTGAACACTGAAGCTTTCTTT.

V usage is TRBV6-2 or TRBV6-3 and J usage is TRBJ1-1; D unresolved. This CDR3 contains 10 residues. The V and J ends lost 5 bases and 3 bases respectively, with 1 base between them. CDR1 is MNHEY and CDR2 is SVGEGT in the germline V gene. The CDR3 DNA sequence: TGTGCCAGCAGTGACACTGAAGCTTTCTTT. Translated: CASSDTEAFF.

The chain uses TRBV19 and TRBJ1-1; D is perhaps TRBD1 (5 bases). From germline, CDR1 is LNHDA and CDR2 SQIVND (reference sequence). The CDR3 has 12 amino acids. Trimming pared 3 bases from V and 7 bases from J, leaving 9 bases between. The CDR3 sequence: CASSIQGGEAFF. The DNA of the CDR3 is TGTGCCAGTAGTATTCAGGGAGGTGAAGCTTTCTTT. The whole variable domain, filled in from reference TRBV19 and TRBJ1-1, reads DGGITQSPKYLFRKEGQNVTLSCEQNLNHDAMYWYRQDPGQGLRLIYYSQIVNDFQKGDIAEGYSVSREKKESFPLTVTSAQKNPTAFYLCASSIQGGEAFFGQGTRLTVV.

This sequence joins TRBV3-1 (or the pseudogene TRBV3-2) and TRBJ2-7; 10 bases fit TRBD1. Trimming removed 4 bases from V and 2 bases from J; junction bases left unmatched: 2. The CDR3 extends over 14 amino acids. The V gene's germline CDR1 is LGHDT and CDR2 YNNKEL (reference sequence). CDR3 sequence (DNA): TGTGCCAGCAGCCCAGGGACAGGGGCCTACGAGCAGTACTTC. It translates to CASSPGTGAYEQYF.

The J gene is TRBJ2-7, the V gene TRBV5-1, with a possible D match to TRBD1 (6 bases). The germline V gene encodes CDR1 SGHRS and CDR2 YFSETQ. Trimming removed 0 bases from V and 2 bases from J, with 12 bases in between. CDR3 length: 15 amino acids. CDR3 protein: CASSLGDRRTYEQYF. CDR3 bases: TGCGCCAGCAGCTTGGGAGACAGGCGTACCTACGAGCAGTACTTC.

The gene calls are TRBV7-2 and TRBJ1-2; D not resolved. The germline V and J ends were trimmed by 5 bases and 4 bases, with 17 bases remaining between them. CDR1 is SGHTA and CDR2 is FQGNSA in the germline V gene. The CDR3 loop spans 15 amino acids. The CDR3 DNA sequence: TGTGCCAGCAGCACGGAGGTCCTGGCGGTCTATGGCTACACCTTC. Translating gives CASSTEVLAVYGYTF.

J is TRBJ2-2 and V is TRBV5-1; D is perhaps TRBD2 (5 bases). The V and J ends lost 0 bases and 7 bases respectively, with 7 bases between them. The germline gives CDR1 SGHRS, CDR2 YFSETQ. This CDR3 comprises 13 residues. CDR3 protein: CASSLEAGGELFF. In DNA form, the CDR3 reads TGCGCCAGCAGCTTGGAGGCGGGCGGGGAGCTGTTTTTT.

This chain uses TRBV5-1 with TRBJ2-2; 7 positions agree with TRBD2. Germline V lookup: CDR1 SGHRS, CDR2 YFSETQ. J gave up 1 base and V 1 base, and 1 base lay outside the gene matches. The CDR3 runs 15 residues. CDR3 nucleotides: TGCGCCAGCAGCTTGAGGGAGGGGAACACCGGGGAGCTGTTTTTT. Its translation: CASSLREGNTGELFF.

This rearrangement joins TRBV12-3 or TRBV12-4 to TRBJ1-2; D gene ambiguous. The V and J ends lost 6 bases and 1 base respectively, with 9 bases between them. CDR3 length: 13 residues. DNA for the CDR3: TGTGCCAGCAGCCTCAGGAGTAACTATGGCTACACCTTC. It encodes CASSLRSNYGYTF.

This sequence joins TRBV27 and TRBJ2-2, with D possibly being TRBD1 or TRBD2 (6 bases each). Germline V gene data show CDR1 as MNHEY and CDR2 as SMNVEV (reference sequence). The CDR3 is made up of 13 amino acids. Trimming shortened V by 10 bases and J by 9 bases, and 18 bases separated the two germline ends. Here the CDR3 reads CAIGGLGGRELFF. The DNA for the CDR3 is TGTGCCATCGGGGGTCTCGGGGGCCGGGAGCTGTTTTTT.

The chain is built from TRBV7-8 and TRBJ2-7; maybe TRBD1 (5 bases). Trimming pared 0 bases from V and 2 bases from J, leaving 11 bases between. CDR1 SGHVS and CDR2 FQNEAQ come from the germline V gene. The CDR3 consists of 15 residues. CDR3 amino acids: CASSLAWTHTYEQYF. Here the CDR3 DNA reads TGTGCCAGCAGCTTAGCATGGACACATACCTACGAGCAGTACTTC. The full variable domain, its missing parts supplied by reference TRBV7-8 and TRBJ2-7, is GAGVSQSPRYKVAKRGQDVALRCDPISGHVSLFWYQQALGQGPEFLTYFQNEAQLDKSGLPSDRFFAERPEGSVSTLKIQRTQQEDSAVYLCASSLAWTHTYEQYFGPGTRLTVT.

The sample holds one count of this clone. The rearrangement uses TRBV2 and TRBJ2-1, with TRBD1 matching over 7 bases. The CDR3 is made up of 17 amino acids. The germline gives CDR1 SNHLY, CDR2 FYNNEI. The V gene end was trimmed by 6 bases and the J gene end by 8 bases; junction bases not matched to a gene: 19. The CDR3 DNA is TGTGCCAGCAGGGTTCCTCGACAGGGAGCTTCAGCCCATGAGCAGTTCTTC. Amino acids: CASRVPRQGASAHEQFF.

The chain couples TRBV30 to TRBJ1-1; D unresolved. Germline loops: CDR1 GTSNPN, CDR2 SVGIG (reference sequence). The V and J ends lost 0 bases and 0 bases respectively, with 5 bases between them. The CDR3 contains 13 residues. DNA of the CDR3: TGTGCCTGGAGTGTAGTCATGAACACTGAAGCTTTCTTT. It translates to CAWSVVMNTEAFF.

The chain uses TRBV6-5 and TRBJ2-5; unclear D gene. Trimming took off 5 bases at V and 6 bases at J, with 10 bases between the two ends. From germline, CDR1 is MNHEY and CDR2 SVGAGI. CDR3 length equals 12 residues. The CDR3 nucleotides read TGTGCCAGCAGTCCGGAATCAAAGACCCAGTACTTC. It specifies CASSPESKTQYF.

This rearrangement joins TRBV4-2 to TRBJ2-1; D call uncertain. The germline V gene has CDR1 LGHNA and CDR2 YNFKEQ. V lost 1 base to trimming and J lost 8 bases, with 21 bases between them. CDR3 length equals 17 residues. The DNA of the CDR3 is TGTGCCAGCAGCCAAGGCCCCTTCCGGCCAGACGTGGATGAGCAGTTCTTC. This translates into CASSQGPFRPDVDEQFF.

This chain uses TRBV11-2 with TRBJ2-1; 7 bases are shared with TRBD1. Per germline, CDR1 SGHAT and CDR2 FQNNGV. Trimming removed 5 bases from V and 7 bases from J; junction bases left unmatched: 11. The CDR3 covers 15 residues. The DNA of the CDR3 is TGTGCCAGCAGCAACCCGACAGGGCCCAATAATGAGCAGTTCTTC. Translating gives CASSNPTGPNNEQFF.

The chain couples TRBV4-2 to TRBJ2-7; 9 positions match TRBD2. The CDR3 runs to 14 residues. Germline CDR1 and CDR2: LGHNA and YNFKEQ. Losses at the gene ends were 3 bases for V and 4 bases for J; bases not matched to a gene: 4. The CDR3 is CASSHPGLAYEQYF. For the CDR3, the DNA is TGTGCCAGCAGCCACCCGGGACTAGCATACGAGCAGTACTTC.

J is TRBJ2-2 and V is TRBV3-1 (or the pseudogene TRBV3-2); 11 bases agree with TRBD2. J lost 5 bases, V lost 4 bases, and 3 bases had no gene match. Germline V gene sequence: CDR1 LGHDT, CDR2 YNNKEL (reference sequence). The CDR3 contains 15 residues. CDR3 residues: CASSPGTSGTGELFF. The DNA for the CDR3 is TGTGCCAGCAGCCCCGGGACTAGCGGTACCGGGGAGCTGTTTTTT.

The V call is TRBV19, the J call TRBJ1-1; TRBD1 is a possible D gene (5 bases). The CDR3 has 15 residues. Germline-derived CDR1 and CDR2 are LNHDA and SQIVND (reference sequence). V was cut by 5 bases and J by 4 bases, with 17 bases left in between. Written as DNA, the CDR3 is TGTGCCAGTAGTGACCTTGGGGCTTCGGGCACTGAAGCTTTCTTT. Its translation: CASSDLGASGTEAFF.

The genes are TRBV5-1 and TRBJ1-2; 12 bases are shared with TRBD1. CDR1 SGHRS and CDR2 YFSETQ come from the germline V gene. The CDR3 length is 18 residues. The V and J ends lost 7 bases and 8 bases, in that order; junction bases with no gene match: 21. The CDR3 DNA reads TGCGCCAGCCAGAATTCGAGTTTCCCGGGACAGGGGGCGCGGGGCTACACCTTC. Protein product: CASQNSSFPGQGARGYTF.